The present T cell receptor beta chain was sequenced within a study of T-cell reconstitution after alpha-beta-depleted transplantation in children. There are 14 residues in the CDR3. CDR1 MNHEY and CDR2 SMNVEV come from the germline V gene (reference sequence). A library of TCRbeta sequences, prepared with unique molecular identifiers, was generated. TCRdb redid the calling of the PCR reads with MiXCR, one entry per CDR3 protein. The sample shows approximately 200,000 distinct CDR3 sequences, roughly 15% of them seen only once. Turning to this clonotype: This sequence may be a read error, since a much larger clone differs from it by one base.

The sample here was PBMCs from the stem cell graft donor, taken from the stem cell graft. The V gene is TRBV27, the J gene TRBJ2-2; D not resolved. The TCR was taken from a human donor who donated a stem cell graft to a child with acute lymphoblastic leukemia. Here the CDR3 reads CVSSSHYELAELFF. The CDR3 nucleotides read TGTGTCAGCAGTTCACACTACGAGTTAGCGGAGCTGTTTTTT.